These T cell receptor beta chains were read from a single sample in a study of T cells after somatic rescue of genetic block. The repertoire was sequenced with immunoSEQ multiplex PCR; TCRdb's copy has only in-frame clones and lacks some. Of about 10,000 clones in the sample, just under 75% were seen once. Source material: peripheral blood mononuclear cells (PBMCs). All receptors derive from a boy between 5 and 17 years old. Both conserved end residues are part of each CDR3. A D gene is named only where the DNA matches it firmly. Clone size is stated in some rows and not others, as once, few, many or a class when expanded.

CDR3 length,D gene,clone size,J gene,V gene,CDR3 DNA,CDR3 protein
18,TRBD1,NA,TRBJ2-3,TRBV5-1,TGCGCCAGCAGCCACCGGGACAGAATTTACTTAGGCACAGATACGCAGTATTTT,CASSHRDRIYLGTDTQYF
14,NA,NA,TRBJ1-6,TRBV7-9,TGTGCCAGCAGCGTACAGGCGGCGGGTTCACCCCTCCACTTT,CASSVQAAGSPLHF
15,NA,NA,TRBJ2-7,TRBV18,TGTGCCAGCTCATCAGAGGGGGGTCGCACCTACGAGCAGTACTTC,CASSSEGGRTYEQYF
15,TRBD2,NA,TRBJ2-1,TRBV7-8,TGTGCCAGCAGCTTAAGACTAGCGAGAGGCAATGAGCAGTTCTTC,CASSLRLARGNEQFF
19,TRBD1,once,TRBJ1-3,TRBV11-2,TGTGCCAGCAGTTACGGACAGGGTTCAATCTTTGACTCTGGAAACACCATATATTTT,CASSYGQGSIFDSGNTIYF
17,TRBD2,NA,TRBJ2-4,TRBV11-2,TGTGCCAGCAGCTTAGAACGGCCGGGACTAGCGGGAAACCCAGGGTACTTC,CASSLERPGLAGNPGYF
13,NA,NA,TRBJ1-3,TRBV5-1,TGCGCCAGCAGCTTGGGCCCTGGAAACACCATATATTTT,CASSLGPGNTIYF
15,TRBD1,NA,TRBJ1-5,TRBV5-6,TGTGCCAGCAGTCTTGACAGGGAGAAGTGGCAGCCCCAGCATTTT,CASSLDREKWQPQHF
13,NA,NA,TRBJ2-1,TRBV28,TGTGCCAGCAGTTTGGATTCCCCGGGACGGCAGTTCTTC,CASSLDSPGRQFF
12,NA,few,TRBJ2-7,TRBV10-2,TGCGCCAGCCTCCAAAGCTCCTACGAGCAGTACTTC,CASLQSSYEQYF
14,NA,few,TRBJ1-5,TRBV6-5,TGTGCCAGCAGGGCCTACGGGGCGAGGCAGCCCCAGCATTTT,CASRAYGARQPQHF
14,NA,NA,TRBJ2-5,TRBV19,TGTGCCAGTAGCCAATCGGGCAGGGGAAAGACCCAGTACTTC,CASSQSGRGKTQYF
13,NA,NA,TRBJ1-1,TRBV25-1,TGTGCCAGCACCCAAGGAGGGCCCACTGAAGCTTTCTTT,CASTQGGPTEAFF
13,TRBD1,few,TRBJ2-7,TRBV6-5,TGTGCCAGGCGACGGGACAGGGAGTACGAGCAGTACTTC,CARRRDREYEQYF
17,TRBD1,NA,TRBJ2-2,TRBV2,TGTGCCAGCAGCGGTCCAAAGGGACAGGCGAACACCGGGGAGCTGTTTTTT,CASSGPKGQANTGELFF
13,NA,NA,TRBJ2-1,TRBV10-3,TGTGCCATCGGGGGGCCTTATCGGAATGAGCAGTTCTTC,CAIGGPYRNEQFF
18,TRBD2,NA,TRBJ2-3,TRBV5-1,TGCGCCAGCAGCTTGGGGCTAGCGGGGGTCTCTAGCACAGATACGCAGTATTTT,CASSLGLAGVSSTDTQYF
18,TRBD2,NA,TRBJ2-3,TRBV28,TGTGCCAGCAGTTTCTTACCCGGACTAGCGGCTAGCACAGATACGCAGTATTTT,CASSFLPGLAASTDTQYF
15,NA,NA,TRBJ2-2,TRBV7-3,TGTGCCAGCAGCTTAATGTCCACCTTCACCGGGGAGCTGTTTTTT,CASSLMSTFTGELFF
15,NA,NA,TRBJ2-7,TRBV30,TGTGCCTGGAGTTTCCATGTGGGTGGAGGATACGAGCAGTACTTC,CAWSFHVGGGYEQYF
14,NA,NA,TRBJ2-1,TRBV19,TGTGCCAGTACCCCACCCGGACAGAGAAATGAGCAGTTCTTC,CASTPPGQRNEQFF
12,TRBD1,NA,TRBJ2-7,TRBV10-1,TGCGCCAGCAGTTCGACAGGGGGCGAGCAGTACTTC,CASSSTGGEQYF
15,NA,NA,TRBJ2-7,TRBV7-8,TGTGCCAGCAGCTTAGCGCGGGGACGGATCAACGAGCAGTACTTC,CASSLARGRINEQYF
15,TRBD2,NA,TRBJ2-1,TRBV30,TGTGCCTGGAGTGTAGTGGGGAGGGACTACAATGAGCAGTTCTTC,CAWSVVGRDYNEQFF
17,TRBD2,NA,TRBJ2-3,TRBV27,TGTGCCAGCAGTCGACTAGCGGGAGGGCGTTGGACAGATACGCAGTATTTT,CASSRLAGGRWTDTQYF
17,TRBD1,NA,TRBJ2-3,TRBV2,TGTGCCAGCAACAATGAGGGACAGCCTTTAAGCACAGATACGCAGTATTTT,CASNNEGQPLSTDTQYF
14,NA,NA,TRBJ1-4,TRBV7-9,TGTGCCAGCAGCTTAGGGGCAGGCTGGGAAAAACTGTTTTTT,CASSLGAGWEKLFF
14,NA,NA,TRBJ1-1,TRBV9,TGTGCCAGCAGCGTAGCAGGAACGATCACTGAAGCTTTCTTT,CASSVAGTITEAFF
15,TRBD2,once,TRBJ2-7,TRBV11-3,TGTGCCAGCAGCTTGGGACTAGCGGGTCCCTACGAGCAGTACTTC,CASSLGLAGPYEQYF
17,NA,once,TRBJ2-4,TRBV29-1,TGCAGCGTTGCCCCGGGCCTTACGGGTCTAGCCAAAAACATTCAGTACTTC,CSVAPGLTGLAKNIQYF
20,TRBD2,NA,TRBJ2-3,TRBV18,TGTGCCAGCTCTCGACTAGCGGGGGGGCTTACCGCGGGCCTCACAGATACGCAGTATTTT,CASSRLAGGLTAGLTDTQYF
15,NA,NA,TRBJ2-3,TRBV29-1,TGCAGCGTTGAAGATCCTCTTCTGGCCCCAGATACGCAGTATTTT,CSVEDPLLAPDTQYF
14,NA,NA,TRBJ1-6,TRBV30,TGTGCCTGGAGTGTAGCGCGGGCCCATTCACCCCTCCACTTT,CAWSVARAHSPLHF
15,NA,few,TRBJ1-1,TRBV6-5,TGTGCCAGCAGTTACTCGGGCAGGGTCACCACTGAAGCTTTCTTT,CASSYSGRVTTEAFF
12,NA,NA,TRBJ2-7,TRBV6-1,TGTGCCAGCAGACAGGGATGGAACGAGCAGTACTTC,CASRQGWNEQYF
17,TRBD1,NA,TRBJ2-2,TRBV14,TGTGCCAGCAGCCACGGGTGGAACAGGGGGAACACCGGGGAGCTGTTTTTT,CASSHGWNRGNTGELFF
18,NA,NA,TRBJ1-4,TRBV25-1,TGTGCCAGCAGTCGCCCAAAAAGGAGCGGACAGCTAAATGAAAAACTGTTTTTT,CASSRPKRSGQLNEKLFF
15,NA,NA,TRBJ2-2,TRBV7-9,TGTGCCAGCAGCTTCGAGGGCCTCCCCACCGGGGAGCTGTTTTTT,CASSFEGLPTGELFF
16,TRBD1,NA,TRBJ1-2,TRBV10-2,TGCGCCAGCAGTGAGTCATGGGGGACAGCTAACTATGGCTACACCTTC,CASSESWGTANYGYTF
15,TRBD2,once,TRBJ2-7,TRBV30,TGTGCCTGGAGTGTTACACCTAGCGGTTCTTACGAGCAGTACTTC,CAWSVTPSGSYEQYF
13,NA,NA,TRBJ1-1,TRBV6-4,TGTGCCAGCAGTGAAAATTCGAACACTGAAGCTTTCTTT,CASSENSNTEAFF
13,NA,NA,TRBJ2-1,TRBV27,TGTGCCAGCAGTTCGAGGGGGATCAATGAGCAGTTCTTC,CASSSRGINEQFF
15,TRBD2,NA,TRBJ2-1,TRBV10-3,TGTGCCATCAGTGAGCCTCACTCTAGCGGGAACGAGCAGTTCTTC,CAISEPHSSGNEQFF
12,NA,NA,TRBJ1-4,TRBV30,TGTGCCTGGAGGCCAGGGAATGAAAAACTGTTTTTT,CAWRPGNEKLFF
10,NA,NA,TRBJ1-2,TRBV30,TGTGCCTGGAGTGGACAGGGCTACACCTTC,CAWSGQGYTF
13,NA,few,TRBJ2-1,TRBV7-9,TGTGCCACCAGATATAGCTCCTACAATGAGCAGTTCTTC,CATRYSSYNEQFF
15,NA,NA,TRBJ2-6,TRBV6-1,TGTGCCAGCAGCCCCGGGATTTCTGGGGCCAACGTCCTGACTTTC,CASSPGISGANVLTF